The 30 T cell receptor beta chains below all came from one sample that was sequenced in a study of blood T cell repertoires in COVID-19. Method: immunoSEQ multiplex PCR; TCRdb's copy keeps in-frame clones and lacks some. The data hold 95,000 to 150,000 clones, with approximately 90% observed a single time. Sample: peripheral blood. The receptors originated from a human donor in a cohort sampled during active COVID-19.

V is TRBV7-9 and J is TRBJ2-3, with 7 bases fitting TRBD2. The CDR3 is made up of 16 amino acids. The germline gives CDR1 SEHNR, CDR2 FQNEAQ (reference sequence). J gave up 2 bases and V 5 bases, and 10 bases lay outside the gene matches. The CDR3 reads CASSPTAGVFTDTQYF. CDR3 DNA sequence: TGTGCCAGCAGCCCGACTGCGGGAGTATTCACAGATACGCAGTATTTT. The variable domain in full, with the rest retrieved from reference TRBV7-9 and TRBJ2-3, is DTGVSQNPRHKITKRGQNVTFRCDPISEHNRLYWYRQTLGQGPEFLTYFQNEAQLEKSRLLSDRFSAERPKGSFSTLEIQRTEQGDSAMYLCASSPTAGVFTDTQYFGPGTRLTVL.

The CDR3 nucleotides read TGTGCCAGCAGCCCCGGGACAGTCAGCAATCAGCCCCAGCATTTT. This gives the protein CASSPGTVSNQPQHF. The V gene is TRBV7-2, the J gene TRBJ1-5; 7 nucleotides line up with TRBD1. With V trimmed by 5 bases and J by 1 base, 5 bases remained unmatched. In germline, CDR1 is SGHTA, CDR2 FQGNSA. The CDR3 sequence is 15 residues long.

The table lists this clone with a few counts. This sequence joins TRBV19 and TRBJ2-2; tentative D call: TRBD1 (6 bases). Trimming stripped 1 base from V and 6 bases from J, with 15 bases between. CDR3 length equals 16 residues. Looked up from germline, CDR1 is LNHDA and CDR2 is SQIVND (reference sequence). CDR3: CASSIVRGAGSGELFF. In DNA form, the CDR3 reads TGTGCCAGTAGTATAGTCAGGGGAGCAGGTTCCGGGGAGCTGTTTTTT.

The chain links TRBV6-5 to TRBJ2-1; 8 bases align to TRBD2. V was clipped by 6 bases and J by 3 bases; unmatched bases: 7. This CDR3 is 15 amino acids long. Germline-derived CDR1 and CDR2 are MNHEY and SVGAGI. The CDR3 is CASRGAGGIYNEQFF. As DNA, the CDR3 is TGTGCCAGCAGGGGGGCGGGAGGTATCTACAATGAGCAGTTCTTC.

In DNA form, the CDR3 reads TGTGCCAGCTCACCACTCCCACAGAACTATGGCTACACCTTC. Translated: CASSPLPQNYGYTF. The chain combines TRBV18 with TRBJ1-2; D gene ambiguous. V lost 1 base to trimming and J lost 2 bases, with 8 bases between them. Germline V gene lookup returns CDR1 KGHSH and CDR2 LQKENI. This CDR3 is 14 amino acids long.

V gene TRBV11-2 combines with J gene TRBJ2-1; 9 nucleotides line up with TRBD2. V was pared by 5 bases and J by 4 bases, with 6 bases of the junction left unmatched. Germline V gene sequence: CDR1 SGHAT, CDR2 FQNNGV. The length of the CDR3 is 15 residues. CDR3 DNA: TGTGCCAGCAGCCGCTCCGCGGGAGGGTACAATGAGCAGTTCTTC. Protein: CASSRSAGGYNEQFF.

On this clone itself: One junction end disagrees with the germline gene, perhaps due to a read error. The gene calls are TRBV2 and TRBJ2-3, with 8 bases lining up with TRBD2. The CDR3 consists of 15 residues. The germline V gene has CDR1 SNHLY and CDR2 FYNNEI. CDR3 bases: TGTGCCAGCAGGGAAGAGCGGGGGTCGTCAGATACGCAGTATTTT. Residues: CASREERGSSDTQYF.

The genes are TRBV27 and TRBJ2-7; D unresolved. Germline lookup yields CDR1 MNHEY and CDR2 SMNVEV (reference sequence). The CDR3 is 14 residues long. Trimming took 4 bases from V and 0 from J, leaving 10 bases between them. The DNA of the CDR3 is TGTGCCAGCAGTTACCAGACACACTCCTACGAGCAGTACTTC. Translated: CASSYQTHSYEQYF.

J is TRBJ2-5 and V is TRBV7-9; tentative D call: TRBD1 (6 bases). This CDR3 has 14 amino acids. V shed 5 bases and J shed 6 bases, with 16 bases lying between them. The V gene's germline CDR1 is SEHNR and CDR2 FQNEAQ (reference sequence). CDR3 sequence: CASSDDVRGQTQYF. CDR3 in DNA: TGTGCCAGCAGCGATGATGTCAGGGGACAGACCCAGTACTTC.

This rearrangement joins TRBV6-5 to TRBJ2-1; 9 nucleotides align to TRBD2. CDR3 size: 15 residues. V trimming: 4 bases; J trimming: 2 bases; junction bases outside the gene matches: 3. Germline lookup yields CDR1 MNHEY and CDR2 SVGAGI. Written as DNA, the CDR3 is TGTGCCAGCAGTTGGCGCGGGAGGGCCTACAATGAGCAGTTCTTC. It codes for CASSWRGRAYNEQFF.

V and J are TRBV28 and TRBJ2-5; 7 nucleotides match TRBD1. Unmatched junction bases numbered 6, after V lost 3 bases and J lost 2 bases. The length of the CDR3 is 15 residues. Germline CDR1 MDHEN, CDR2 SYDVKM. The CDR3 DNA reads as TGTGCCAGCAGTTTCTCGGGGACAGAGCAAGAGACCCAGTACTTC. Its translation is CASSFSGTEQETQYF.

This sequence joins TRBV7-2 and TRBJ2-7; no reliable D call. The CDR3 has 14 residues. The V end was cut by 3 bases, the J end by 3 bases, with 12 bases between. Germline assignment: CDR1 SGHTA and CDR2 FQGNSA. CDR3: CASSFTFSGYEQYF. The CDR3, as DNA: TGTGCCAGCAGCTTTACCTTCTCGGGCTACGAGCAGTACTTC.

The rearrangement uses TRBV12-3 or TRBV12-4 and TRBJ1-2; TRBD1 aligns across 9 bases. V gave up 6 bases and J gave up 2 bases; unmatched junction bases: 1. The CDR3 sequence is 13 residues long. CDR3 sequence reads: CASRGTGNYGYTF. As DNA, the CDR3 is TGTGCCAGCAGGGGGACAGGGAACTATGGCTACACCTTC.

The chain uses TRBV18 and TRBJ1-4; 8 bases align to TRBD1. Germline CDR1 reads KGHSH; CDR2 reads LQKENI. The CDR3 runs 17 residues. Trimming at V came to 2 bases and at J to 0 bases, leaving 5 bases not matched to a gene. The CDR3 sequence: CASSPAPRGPTNEKLFF. Written as DNA, the CDR3 is TGTGCCAGCTCACCAGCGCCCAGGGGGCCAACTAATGAAAAACTGTTTTTT. The full variable domain, rest sourced from reference TRBV18 and TRBJ1-4, is NAGVMQNPRHLVRRRGQEARLRCSPMKGHSHVYWYRQLPEEGLKFMVYLQKENIIDESGMPKERFSAEFPKEGPSILRIQQVVRGDSAAYFCASSPAPRGPTNEKLFFGSGTQLSVL.

The chain carries TRBV19 and TRBJ2-2, with 10 positions matching TRBD1. The CDR3 covers 16 residues. Germline-derived CDR1 and CDR2 are LNHDA and SQIVND (reference sequence). After removal of 3 bases from V and 6 bases from J, the junction contained 7 bases not matched to a gene. The CDR3 loop is CASSMRLGQGPGELFF. CDR3 coding DNA: TGTGCCAGTAGTATGCGGCTGGGACAGGGGCCCGGGGAGCTGTTTTTT.

The chain joins TRBV6-6 to TRBJ1-4; D unresolved. With 4 bases removed from V and 7 bases from J, the gap between germline ends came to 13 bases. This CDR3 has 14 residues. CDR1 is MNHNY and CDR2 is SVGAGI in the germline V gene (reference sequence). CDR3 in amino acids: CASSSPTEGEKLFF. CDR3 coding DNA: TGTGCCAGCAGTTCCCCTACCGAGGGTGAAAAACTGTTTTTT.

This clone was picked up one time. Written as DNA, the CDR3 is TGTGCCAGCAGTCACCGGGGCACAGATACGCAGTATTTT. Translated: CASSHRGTDTQYF. The rearrangement joins TRBV6-5 to TRBJ2-3; unclear D gene. The germline CDR1 and CDR2 sequences are MNHEY and SVGAGI. This CDR3 is built from 13 residues. V was pared by 5 bases and J by 1 base, with 7 bases between.

The chain links TRBV5-1 to TRBJ2-2; D unclear. CDR3 length: 13 amino acids. Germline CDR1 is SGHRS and CDR2 is YFSETQ. V lost 7 bases, J lost 6 bases, and 13 bases lay in between. The CDR3 here is CASVGTRPGELFF. The CDR3 nucleotides are TGCGCCAGCGTCGGTACCCGTCCCGGGGAGCTGTTTTTT.

The CDR3 DNA follows: TGTGCCAGCAGGGCTAGCGGGGGTAGCTACGAGCAGTACTTC. This gives the protein CASRASGGSYEQYF. The chain is built from TRBV6-5 and TRBJ2-7, with TRBD2 matching 10 bases. Per the germline V gene, CDR1 is MNHEY and CDR2 is SVGAGI. Trimming took 6 bases from V and 3 from J; bases not matched to a gene: 5. This CDR3 contains 14 residues.

This sequence joins TRBV11-2 and TRBJ2-7; 7 positions agree with TRBD1. V dropped 1 base and J dropped 4; count of bases not matched to a gene: 4. The CDR3 spans 14 residues. Germline-derived CDR1 and CDR2 are SGHAT and FQNNGV. This CDR3 is CASSLVGQTYEQYF. The CDR3 DNA follows: TGTGCCAGCAGCTTAGTGGGACAGACATACGAGCAGTACTTC.

The V call is TRBV6-5, the J call TRBJ1-4; 10 nucleotides agree with TRBD1. Germline CDR1 is MNHEY and CDR2 is SVGAGI. The CDR3 sequence is 15 residues long. The V gene end was trimmed by 9 bases and the J gene end by 5 bases; junction bases not matched to a gene: 9. CDR3 nucleotides: TGTGCCAGTTCGCGGCCGGGACAGGGGAATGAAAAACTGTTTTTT. This codes for CASSRPGQGNEKLFF.

The chain couples TRBV28 to TRBJ2-7, with 11 bases that match TRBD2. The CDR3 runs 16 residues. The germline gives CDR1 MDHEN, CDR2 SYDVKM. The V gene end was trimmed by 1 base and the J gene end by 5 bases; junction bases not matched to a gene: 7. CDR3 in DNA: TGTGCCAGCAGTTTATTAGTAGCGGGAGGGTCCCACGAGCAGTACTTC. It encodes CASSLLVAGGSHEQYF.

This clone is a singleton in its sample. The chain is built from TRBV4-2 and TRBJ2-1; the D gene is possibly TRBD2 (6 bases). The CDR3 loop spans 16 amino acids. In germline, CDR1 is LGHNA, CDR2 YNFKEQ. V gave up 6 bases and J gave up 0 bases, with 15 bases separating them. DNA of the CDR3: TGTGCCAGCAGTACTCTAGCGTCACTCTCCTACAATGAGCAGTTCTTC. Amino acid sequence: CASSTLASLSYNEQFF.

The chain couples TRBV5-4 to TRBJ1-1, with TRBD1 as a possible D gene (6 bases). Germline lookup yields CDR1 SGHNT and CDR2 YYREEE (reference sequence). The CDR3 runs to 15 residues. With 4 bases removed from V and 1 base from J, the gap between germline ends came to 14 bases. CDR3 nucleotide sequence: TGTGCCAGCAGCATGGGAGGGACAACGAACACTGAAGCTTTCTTT. It yields the protein CASSMGGTTNTEAFF.

Only a few counts were recorded for this clone. The CDR3: CASSLSPAGGSEQFF. DNA of the CDR3: TGTGCCAGCAGTTTATCGCCAGCGGGGGGATCTGAGCAGTTCTTC. The V and J genes are TRBV27 and TRBJ2-1; TRBD2 matches 9 bases. The junction had 6 bases not matched to a gene; V was cut back by 0 bases and J by 9 bases. Germline V gives CDR1 MNHEY, CDR2 SMNVEV (reference sequence). The CDR3 extends over 15 amino acids.

V usage is TRBV19 and J usage is TRBJ1-2, with D possibly matching TRBD1 (6 bases). In germline, CDR1 is LNHDA, CDR2 SQIVND (reference sequence). Between the trimmed V and J ends, which lost 4 bases and 4 bases, there was a span of 16 bases. The CDR3 is 15 residues long. CDR3 in DNA: TGTGCCAGTAGTACCCGAATGGGGGCGGTCTATGGCTACACCTTC. Amino acids: CASSTRMGAVYGYTF.

This clone has only one observation. This chain uses TRBV18 with TRBJ1-1, with D maybe TRBD1 (5 bases). V was pared by 3 bases and J by 5 bases, with 10 bases between. The CDR3 covers 13 residues. Germline CDR1 reads KGHSH; CDR2 reads LQKENI. The CDR3 nucleotides are TGTGCCAGCTCACCGGGGGGGTTTACTGAAGCTTTCTTT. This encodes CASSPGGFTEAFF.

This clone was seen once. This sequence joins TRBV7-9 and TRBJ2-1; TRBD2 agrees at 8 bases. This CDR3 region has 16 residues. Trimming cost V 1 base and J 1 base; bases outside gene matches: 3. CDR1 and CDR2 from the germline V gene are SEHNR and FQNEAQ (reference sequence). The CDR3 nucleotides read TGTGCCAGCAGCTTAGGAGGCGGGAGGTCCTACAATGAGCAGTTCTTC. It is translated as CASSLGGGRSYNEQFF. Filled out from reference TRBV7-9 and TRBJ2-1, the complete variable domain reads DTGVSQNPRHKITKRGQNVTFRCDPISEHNRLYWYRQTLGQGPEFLTYFQNEAQLEKSRLLSDRFSAERPKGSFSTLEIQRTEQGDSAMYLCASSLGGGRSYNEQFFGPGTRLTVL.

The rearrangement links TRBV7-8 to TRBJ2-5; TRBD1 is a possible D gene (5 bases). The CDR3 runs 17 residues. In germline, CDR1 is SGHVS, CDR2 FQNEAQ. With 1 base removed from V and 3 bases from J, the gap between germline ends came to 18 bases. CDR3 loop: CASSLVGMGRSKETQYF. The CDR3 nucleotides are TGTGCCAGCAGCTTAGTGGGTATGGGGCGGTCTAAAGAGACCCAGTACTTC.

The gene calls are TRBV5-1 and TRBJ1-4, with D tentatively TRBD1 (5 bases). The CDR3 covers 15 residues. Germline-derived CDR1 and CDR2 are SGHRS and YFSETQ. The V end lost 0 bases, the J end lost 5 bases, and 11 bases lay between the germline ends. In nucleotides, the CDR3 is TGCGCCAGCAGCTTGGGTAGGCCAGGGAATGAAAAACTGTTTTTT. It specifies CASSLGRPGNEKLFF.